The source of this T cell receptor beta chain is a study of cytomegalovirus exposure and HLA in healthy donors. Broader study findings: In a later analysis, at a false discovery rate of 0.05, 17,000 or so TCR beta sequences were associated with HLA alleles. On later analysis, the bulk of CMV-associated TCR beta chains appeared to be HLA-restricted.

For this clone: What it binds is unknown.

The V gene lost 3 bases and the J gene lost 2 bases, with 16 bases spanning the gap. The germline V gene encodes CDR1 SGHVS and CDR2 FNYEAQ. This CDR3 comprises 17 residues. This PCR relied on a set of 60 Vbeta primers and 13 Jbeta primers. Assay used: immunoSEQ multiplex PCR; TCRdb lists only in-frame clones, some missing. The sample holds about 140,000 clones; around 80% are singletons and the top ten take around 5%. The clonotype was recovered from a man aged 25-45 years in good health. Sequenced input: PBMCs. The chain uses TRBV7-6 and TRBJ2-2; D is ambiguous. This chain's CDR3 is CASSFASPTRNTGELFF. CDR3 DNA: TGTGCCAGCAGCTTCGCCAGTCCGACAAGAAACACCGGGGAGCTGTTTTTT. Filled out from reference TRBV7-6 and TRBJ2-2, the complete variable domain reads GAGVSQSPRYKVTKRGQDVALRCDPISGHVSLYWYRQALGQGPEFLTYFNYEAQQDKSGLPNDRFSAERPEGSISTLTIQRTEQRDSAMYRCASSFASPTRNTGELFFGEGSRLTVL.